These 9 T cell receptor beta chains were all obtained from the same sample, sequenced in a study of T cells after yellow fever vaccination. Using its own MiXCR run on the 5' RACE reads, TCRdb lists one record per CDR3 protein. The sample lists more than 200,000 distinct CDR3 sequences; more than 3.5% were seen once. The specimen was PBMCs, collected 15 days after the yellow fever booster vaccination. The receptors derive from a man younger than 30 who received the YFV17D yellow fever vaccine.

This clonotype was picked up many times. V is TRBV4-3 and J is TRBJ1-1; weak D call: TRBD1 (5 bases). Germline CDR1 and CDR2: LGHNA and YSLEER. The CDR3 sequence is 13 residues long. V lost 4 bases and J lost 4, with 10 bases in between. For the CDR3, the DNA is TGCGCCAGCAGCCCCTTCGGGGGCACTGAAGCTTTCTTT. Amino acids: CASSPFGGTEAFF.

This clonotype was recorded many times. This chain uses TRBV7-8 with TRBJ2-7; D gene uncertain. Germline V gene sequence: CDR1 SGHVS, CDR2 FQNEAQ. V was pared by 1 base and J by 4 bases, with 8 bases between. The CDR3 sequence is 13 residues long. CDR3 nucleotide sequence: TGTGCCAGCAGCTTAGGTGAAATGTACGAGCAGTACTTC. Protein sequence: CASSLGEMYEQYF.

This clonotype was recorded at least ten times. CDR3 DNA sequence: TGTGCCAGCAGCTCCCAAAGGGGGTCCTACGAGCAGTACTTC. Translation: CASSSQRGSYEQYF. This sequence joins TRBV5-6 and TRBJ2-7; weak D call: TRBD1 (6 bases). V dropped 3 bases and J dropped 1 base, with 11 bases sitting between them. Germline values: CDR1 SGHDT, CDR2 YYEEEE. The CDR3 is made up of 14 amino acids.

In this sample, this clonotype turned up many times. This sequence joins TRBV4-1 and TRBJ2-7, with 9 positions matching TRBD2. Germline values: CDR1 MGHRA, CDR2 YSYEKL. Germline trimming cut 1 base from V and 3 bases from J; bases unmatched to any gene: 10. The CDR3 consists of 17 residues. DNA of the CDR3: TGCGCCAGCAGCCAAGGTAGCGGGGGTCCGACCTACTACGAGCAGTACTTC. Amino acids: CASSQGSGGPTYYEQYF.

In this sample, this clonotype turned up many times. V gene TRBV20-1 combines with J gene TRBJ2-2, with 7 bases lining up with TRBD1. Germline loops: CDR1 DFQATT, CDR2 SNEGSKA (reference sequence). The junction had 7 bases not matched to a gene; V was cut back by 2 bases and J by 4 bases. The CDR3 runs to 15 residues. The CDR3 DNA is TGCAGTGCTAGAACCCCGGGACAGTCCACCGGGGAGCTGTTTTTT. Its translation: CSARTPGQSTGELFF.

About this clonotype itself: This clone may be a read error of a much larger clone one base away. The chain has TRBV5-1 and TRBJ1-1, with D perhaps matching TRBD1 (5 bases). CDR1 is SGHRS, CDR2 YFSETQ, per germline. The CDR3 spans 16 residues. V was pared by 0 bases and J by 3 bases, with 15 bases between. CDR3 DNA sequence: TGCGCCAGCAGCTTGGGGGGCTGGTCCATGTACACTGAAGCTTTCTTT. Its translation is CASSLGGWSMYTEAFF.

This clonotype came up many times. The chain recombines TRBV5-1 with TRBJ2-7; TRBD1 aligns across 10 bases. The CDR3 is made up of 14 amino acids. With V trimmed by 0 bases and J by 5 bases, 2 bases remained unmatched. The V gene's germline CDR1 is SGHRS and CDR2 YFSETQ. CDR3 region: CASSLGQGADEQYV. CDR3 in DNA: TGCGCCAGCAGCTTGGGACAGGGGGCAGACGAGCAGTACGTC.

This clonotype was detected many times. This chain links TRBV7-2 with TRBJ1-1; 7 bases match TRBD1. Germline loops: CDR1 SGHTA, CDR2 FQGNSA. The CDR3 consists of 13 residues. J lost 3 bases, V lost 2 bases, and 0 bases had no gene match. The CDR3 coding sequence is TGTGCCAGCAGCTTACAGGGGGACACTGAAGCTTTCTTT. Protein: CASSLQGDTEAFF.

The table lists this clonotype with many counts. This CDR3 reads CASSQSGAGELFF. In DNA form, the CDR3 reads TGTGCCAGCAGCCAATCAGGGGCCGGGGAGCTGTTTTTT. This sequence joins TRBV6-5 and TRBJ2-2, with D perhaps TRBD1 (6 bases). From germline, CDR1 is MNHEY and CDR2 SVGAGI. V shed 6 bases and J shed 6 bases, with 11 bases lying between them. The CDR3 consists of 13 residues.